The rows below give T cell receptor beta chains drawn from one sample of a study of post-analysis software for immune sequencing data. TCRdb re-called the PCR reads through MiXCR, storing one row per CDR3 protein. The sample gives some 800,000 distinct CDR3 sequences, 40% to 55% of which show up once; 4.9% is in the top ten. The sample comprised blood. These receptors were obtained from a girl aged 10 to 17 with multiple sclerosis. Both conserved end residues are part of each CDR3. D genes are given only for firm matches. Rows may omit the clone size; those that give it use once, few, many or a size class.

D gene: NA
V gene: TRBV6-2/TRBV6-3
J gene: TRBJ2-7
clone size: NA
CDR3 DNA: TGTGCCACACGGGACCTTTCTTCTCCATTGAGGTACTTC
CDR3 protein: CATRDLSSPLRYF

D gene: TRBD2
V gene: TRBV27
J gene: TRBJ2-7
clone size: few
CDR3 DNA: TGTGCCAGCCGGTGGACTAGCGGAAACTACGAGCAGTACTTC
CDR3 protein: CASRWTSGNYEQYF

D gene: TRBD2
V gene: TRBV6-5
J gene: TRBJ2-1
clone size: NA
CDR3 DNA: TGTGCCAGCAGTTGGCTAGCGGCTAATGAGCAGTTCTTC
CDR3 protein: CASSWLAANEQFF

D gene: TRBD1
V gene: TRBV11-2
J gene: TRBJ2-5
clone size: NA
CDR3 DNA: TGTGCCAGCAGCTTACGAGACAGGGTCCAAGAGACCCAGTACTTC
CDR3 protein: CASSLRDRVQETQYF

D gene: TRBD2
V gene: TRBV5-1
J gene: TRBJ2-5
clone size: NA
CDR3 DNA: TGCGCCAGCAGCGAAAGGACTAGCGGGAAAGAGACCCAGTACTTC
CDR3 protein: CASSERTSGKETQYF

D gene: NA
V gene: TRBV2
J gene: TRBJ2-7
clone size: few
CDR3 DNA: TGTGCCAGCACAAACGCCCAGGGTACCATCTACGAGCAGTACTTC
CDR3 protein: CASTNAQGTIYEQYF

D gene: NA
V gene: TRBV6-5
J gene: TRBJ1-2
clone size: few
CDR3 DNA: TGTGCCAGCACTAAACTAGGGACATACGGCTACACCTTC
CDR3 protein: CASTKLGTYGYTF

D gene: NA
V gene: TRBV5-1
J gene: TRBJ2-1
clone size: NA
CDR3 DNA: TGCGCCAGCAGCTTGCGGGACTCGGTTCCAACACGTGAGCAGTTCTTC
CDR3 protein: CASSLRDSVPTREQFF

D gene: TRBD2
V gene: TRBV29-1
J gene: TRBJ2-5
clone size: few
CDR3 DNA: TGCAGCGTGGAGGGACTAGCGGAGCTTGAGACCCAGTACTTC
CDR3 protein: CSVEGLAELETQYF

D gene: NA
V gene: TRBV6-5
J gene: TRBJ1-4
clone size: NA
CDR3 DNA: TGTGCCAGCAGTTACTCTGAGAGAGGGGATGAAAAACGGTTTTTT
CDR3 protein: CASSYSERGDEKRFF

D gene: TRBD2
V gene: TRBV7-2
J gene: TRBJ2-5
clone size: few
CDR3 DNA: TGTGCCAGCAGCTTAAGGCCCCGAGGGTTTAGCGGGATCCAAGAGACCCAGTACTTC
CDR3 protein: CASSLRPRGFSGIQETQYF

D gene: TRBD1
V gene: TRBV20-1
J gene: TRBJ1-4
clone size: few
CDR3 DNA: TGCAGTGCTAGAGATCTAGGGGGCGAGGGAGAAAAACTGTTTTTT
CDR3 protein: CSARDLGGEGEKLFF

D gene: NA
V gene: TRBV6-1
J gene: TRBJ1-5
clone size: NA
CDR3 DNA: TGTGCCAGCAGACCACAGGGTAGGGGTCAGCCCCAGCATTTT
CDR3 protein: CASRPQGRGQPQHF

D gene: NA
V gene: TRBV4-1
J gene: TRBJ2-5
clone size: NA
CDR3 DNA: TGCGCCAGCAGCCAAGATCAAGAGGGAGACCTAGAGACCCAGTACTTC
CDR3 protein: CASSQDQEGDLETQYF

D gene: NA
V gene: TRBV3-1
J gene: TRBJ2-3
clone size: few
CDR3 DNA: TGTGCCAGCAGCCCCCGGAGGAGCGGAGATACGCAGTATTTT
CDR3 protein: CASSPRRSGDTQYF

D gene: NA
V gene: TRBV13
J gene: TRBJ2-3
clone size: NA
CDR3 DNA: TGTGCCAGCAGCTATTTGACAGCAGTTGGAGTCGGCCCATTCACAGATACGCAGTATTTT
CDR3 protein: CASSYLTAVGVGPFTDTQYF

D gene: NA
V gene: TRBV29-1
J gene: TRBJ2-1
clone size: few
CDR3 DNA: TGCAGCGTTGACGCCAATGAGCAGTTCTTC
CDR3 protein: CSVDANEQFF

D gene: TRBD2
V gene: TRBV29-1
J gene: TRBJ2-7
clone size: few
CDR3 DNA: TGCAGCGTTGAAGTCGGGCGGGAGCTCTCCTACGAGCAGTACTTC
CDR3 protein: CSVEVGRELSYEQYF

D gene: TRBD2
V gene: TRBV20-1
J gene: TRBJ2-1
clone size: few
CDR3 DNA: TGCAGTGCTAGATTACTAGCGGGAGTAGATGAGCAGTTCTTC
CDR3 protein: CSARLLAGVDEQFF

D gene: NA
V gene: TRBV20-1
J gene: TRBJ2-5
clone size: NA
CDR3 DNA: TGCAGTGCTAGTGTGGCAGCCCAAGAGACCCAGTACTTC
CDR3 protein: CSASVAAQETQYF

D gene: NA
V gene: TRBV7-6
J gene: TRBJ2-7
clone size: NA
CDR3 DNA: TGTGCCAGCAGCTTAGCTCCGGGGGGCTCCTCCTACGAGCAGTACTTC
CDR3 protein: CASSLAPGGSSYEQYF

D gene: NA
V gene: TRBV6-1
J gene: TRBJ2-7
clone size: NA
CDR3 DNA: TGTGCCGCCGAACACCGTCAGTACTACGAGCAGTACTTC
CDR3 protein: CAAEHRQYYEQYF

D gene: TRBD1
V gene: TRBV12-3/TRBV12-4
J gene: TRBJ1-2
clone size: NA
CDR3 DNA: TGTGCCAGCCAGGGGGAATCCTATGGCTACACCTTC
CDR3 protein: CASQGESYGYTF

D gene: NA
V gene: TRBV27
J gene: TRBJ2-7
clone size: few
CDR3 DNA: TGTGCCAGCAGCCGCCCCCCAGGCTACGAGCAGTACTTC
CDR3 protein: CASSRPPGYEQYF

D gene: NA
V gene: TRBV7-9
J gene: TRBJ2-5
clone size: NA
CDR3 DNA: TGTGCCAGCAGCTGGGAGTCCGACCCTCAGGGGGAGACCCAGTACTTC
CDR3 protein: CASSWESDPQGETQYF

D gene: TRBD1
V gene: TRBV20-1
J gene: TRBJ2-5
clone size: NA
CDR3 DNA: TGCAGTGCTCGACAGGGAATGGAGACCCAGTACTTC
CDR3 protein: CSARQGMETQYF

D gene: NA
V gene: TRBV7-6
J gene: TRBJ2-5
clone size: few
CDR3 DNA: TGTGCCAGCAGACCGACAGAGTACCAAGAGACCCAGTACTTC
CDR3 protein: CASRPTEYQETQYF

D gene: NA
V gene: TRBV7-9
J gene: TRBJ2-7
clone size: few
CDR3 DNA: TGTGCCAGCAGCTTAGGCCGTCAGGCTTCCTACGAGCAGTACTTC
CDR3 protein: CASSLGRQASYEQYF

D gene: NA
V gene: TRBV6-6
J gene: TRBJ1-2
clone size: NA
CDR3 DNA: TGTGCCAGCAGTTACTCCATCGGGGGCTACACCTTC
CDR3 protein: CASSYSIGGYTF

D gene: TRBD2
V gene: TRBV11-2
J gene: TRBJ2-7
clone size: NA
CDR3 DNA: TGTGCCAGCAGCTTAGAGGGGGGGATCCCCCTCGAGCAGTACTTC
CDR3 protein: CASSLEGGIPLEQYF

D gene: TRBD2
V gene: TRBV7-6
J gene: TRBJ2-1
clone size: many
CDR3 DNA: TGTGCCAGCTCTGCGACTAGCGGGAGTTACTCCTACAATGAGCAGTTCTTC
CDR3 protein: CASSATSGSYSYNEQFF

D gene: NA
V gene: TRBV12-3/TRBV12-4
J gene: TRBJ2-2
clone size: NA
CDR3 DNA: TGTGCCAGCAGTTTGTCCCATGGCCGGTCAACCGGGGAGCTGTTTTTT
CDR3 protein: CASSLSHGRSTGELFF

D gene: TRBD2
V gene: TRBV5-1
J gene: TRBJ2-1
clone size: NA
CDR3 DNA: TGCGCCAGCAGACTAGCGGGCCCTGGTGAGCAGTTCTTC
CDR3 protein: CASRLAGPGEQFF

D gene: NA
V gene: TRBV5-1
J gene: TRBJ1-2
clone size: few
CDR3 DNA: TGCGCCAGCAGCTTCTACGTGGGGGAAATCGTCTACACCTTC
CDR3 protein: CASSFYVGEIVYTF

D gene: NA
V gene: TRBV9
J gene: TRBJ2-1
clone size: NA
CDR3 DNA: TGTGCCAGCTCTGAGGGACCCGCCTACAATGAGCAGTTCTTC
CDR3 protein: CASSEGPAYNEQFF

D gene: TRBD2
V gene: TRBV7-8
J gene: TRBJ2-1
clone size: few
CDR3 DNA: TGTGCCAGCAGCTTGGGGGGACTACCTTACAATGAGCAGTTCTTC
CDR3 protein: CASSLGGLPYNEQFF

D gene: NA
V gene: TRBV6-2/TRBV6-3
J gene: TRBJ1-5
clone size: NA
CDR3 DNA: TGTGCCAGCAGTCTCAGGGATTCGTATCAGCCCCAGCATTTT
CDR3 protein: CASSLRDSYQPQHF

D gene: NA
V gene: TRBV15
J gene: TRBJ2-1
clone size: NA
CDR3 DNA: TGTGCCACCAGCAGAGAGGGCGGAGCCTACAATGAGCAGTTCTTC
CDR3 protein: CATSREGGAYNEQFF

D gene: TRBD2
V gene: TRBV25-1
J gene: TRBJ2-1
clone size: NA
CDR3 DNA: TGTGCCAGCAGTGACCCGGGACTAGCGGGAGACAATGAGCAGTTCTTC
CDR3 protein: CASSDPGLAGDNEQFF

D gene: NA
V gene: TRBV7-7
J gene: TRBJ1-5
clone size: once
CDR3 DNA: TGTGCTAGCAGTTCCCGGTTGGGACAGCCCCAGCATTTT
CDR3 protein: CASSSRLGQPQHF

D gene: TRBD1
V gene: TRBV5-1
J gene: TRBJ2-7
clone size: once
CDR3 DNA: TGCGCCAGCAGCTCTCCGGGACAGGGGGCTAGCCCCTACGAGCAGTACTTC
CDR3 protein: CASSSPGQGASPYEQYF

D gene: TRBD1
V gene: TRBV12-5
J gene: TRBJ2-7
clone size: NA
CDR3 DNA: TGTGCTAGTGGTTTGGCCCGACAGGGGGTGGTCGAGCAGTACTTC
CDR3 protein: CASGLARQGVVEQYF

D gene: NA
V gene: TRBV6-5
J gene: TRBJ1-1
clone size: once
CDR3 DNA: TGTGCCAGCAACGGTATAACGGGGTGGGGGATTGGAGCTTTCTTT
CDR3 protein: CASNGITGWGIGAFF

D gene: NA
V gene: TRBV7-2
J gene: TRBJ1-2
clone size: few
CDR3 DNA: TGTGCCAGCAGCTTCCGGGGCAGGTTAGAGGGCTACACCTTC
CDR3 protein: CASSFRGRLEGYTF

D gene: NA
V gene: TRBV20-1
J gene: TRBJ2-7
clone size: NA
CDR3 DNA: TGCAGCCTTGGGCAGCAGTACTTC
CDR3 protein: CSLGQQYF

D gene: NA
V gene: TRBV27
J gene: TRBJ1-4
clone size: NA
CDR3 DNA: TGTGCCAGCAGCTCCTGGACGGATAAAAATGAAAAACTGTTTTTT
CDR3 protein: CASSSWTDKNEKLFF

D gene: TRBD2
V gene: TRBV20-1
J gene: TRBJ2-7
clone size: NA
CDR3 DNA: TGCAGTGCTAGTAAGGGGACTAGCGGGAGGGTGGTAGTCTACGAGCAGTACTTC
CDR3 protein: CSASKGTSGRVVVYEQYF

D gene: NA
V gene: TRBV3-1
J gene: TRBJ2-3
clone size: few
CDR3 DNA: TGTGCCAGCAGCCCGCATGGGACTTCAGATACGCAGTATTTT
CDR3 protein: CASSPHGTSDTQYF

D gene: NA
V gene: TRBV6-5
J gene: TRBJ1-5
clone size: NA
CDR3 DNA: TGTGCCAGCAGTACACGACAAGATAGCAATCAGCCCCAGCATTTT
CDR3 protein: CASSTRQDSNQPQHF

D gene: NA
V gene: TRBV6-5
J gene: TRBJ2-7
clone size: few
CDR3 DNA: TGTGCCAGCAGTTATCGTGGGCTGCTCTACGATAAGCAGTACTTC
CDR3 protein: CASSYRGLLYDKQYF

D gene: NA
V gene: TRBV20-1
J gene: TRBJ2-1
clone size: NA
CDR3 DNA: TGCAGTGCTAGAGAAGACGATGAGCAGTTCTTC
CDR3 protein: CSAREDDEQFF

D gene: NA
V gene: TRBV5-1
J gene: TRBJ2-7
clone size: NA
CDR3 DNA: TGCGCCAGCAGCTTGGATTCCAGAAGCTCCTACGAGCAGTACTTC
CDR3 protein: CASSLDSRSSYEQYF

D gene: TRBD1
V gene: TRBV7-9
J gene: TRBJ2-1
clone size: NA
CDR3 DNA: TGTGCCAGCAGCTCAACCGCCGGACAGGGCGGTAGTCGTAATGAGCAGTTCTTC
CDR3 protein: CASSSTAGQGGSRNEQFF

D gene: NA
V gene: TRBV29-1
J gene: TRBJ2-1
clone size: few
CDR3 DNA: TGCAGCGTTGAAGATCATGACTCTAATGAGCAGTTCTTC
CDR3 protein: CSVEDHDSNEQFF